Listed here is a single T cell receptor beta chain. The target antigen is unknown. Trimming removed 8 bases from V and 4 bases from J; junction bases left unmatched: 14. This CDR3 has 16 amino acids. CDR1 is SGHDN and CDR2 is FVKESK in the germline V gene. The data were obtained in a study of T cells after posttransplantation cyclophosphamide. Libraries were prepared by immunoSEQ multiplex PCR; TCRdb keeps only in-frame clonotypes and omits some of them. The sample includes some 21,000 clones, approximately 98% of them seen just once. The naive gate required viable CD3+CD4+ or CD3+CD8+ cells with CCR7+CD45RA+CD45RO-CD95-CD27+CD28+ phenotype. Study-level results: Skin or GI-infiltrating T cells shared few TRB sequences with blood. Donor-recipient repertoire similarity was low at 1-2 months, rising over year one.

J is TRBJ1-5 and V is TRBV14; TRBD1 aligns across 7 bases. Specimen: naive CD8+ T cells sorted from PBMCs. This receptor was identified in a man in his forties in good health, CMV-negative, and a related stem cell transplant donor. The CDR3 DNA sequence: TGTGCCAGCGCCAAAGAGCCGGGACAGTTGAATCAGCCCCAGCATTTT. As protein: CASAKEPGQLNQPQHF. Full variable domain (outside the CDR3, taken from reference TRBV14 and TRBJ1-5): EAGVTQFPSHSVIEKGQTVTLRCDPISGHDNLYWYRRVMGKEIKFLLHFVKESKQDESGMPNNRFLAERTGGTYSTLKVQPAELEDSGVYFCASAKEPGQLNQPQHFGDGTRLSIL.